Presented here are 20 T cell receptor beta chains from one specimen sequenced in a study of graft-versus-host responses after intestinal transplantation. The repertoire was sequenced with immunoSEQ multiplex PCR; TCRdb's copy has only in-frame clones and lacks some. The sample records tens of thousands of clones, less than 95% being singletons. Sequences were derived from PBMCs, sampled 156 days after intestinal transplant. The receptors were gathered from a human patient who received an intestinal transplant, so some T cells may come from the graft donor.

This clone was counted a single time. V and J are TRBV11-2 and TRBJ2-7; D is uncertain. CDR1 SGHAT and CDR2 FQNNGV come from the germline V gene. CDR3 length equals 14 residues. The ends were cut back, 5 bases at V and 2 bases at J, with 13 bases in the middle. The CDR3 bases are TGTGCCAGCAGCCAGTTAAGGGCGGCCTACGAGCAGTACTTC. Its translation: CASSQLRAAYEQYF. Using reference TRBV11-2 and TRBJ2-7 for the parts outside the CDR3, the full variable domain is EAGVAQSPRYKIIEKRQSVAFWCNPISGHATLYWYQQILGQGPKLLIQFQNNGVVDDSQLPKDRFSAERLKGVDSTLKIQPAKLEDSAVYLCASSQLRAAYEQYFGPGTRLTVT.

The V and J genes are TRBV18 and TRBJ1-4; D unclear. V lost 1 base, J lost 8 bases, and 8 bases lay in between. The CDR3 has 13 residues. CDR1 is KGHSH and CDR2 is LQKENI in the germline V gene. The CDR3 nucleotides are TGTGCCAGCTCACCACAGGGTAGCGAAAAACTGTTTTTT. Its protein is CASSPQGSEKLFF.

The chain joins TRBV27 to TRBJ1-3; D is possibly TRBD1 (5 bases). The CDR3 is made up of 11 amino acids. V gave up 8 bases and J gave up 7 bases, with 9 bases separating them. CDR1 MNHEY and CDR2 SMNVEV come from the germline V gene (reference sequence). The CDR3 reads CASSEGNTIYF. The CDR3 nucleotides are TGTGCCAGCTCCGAGGGGAACACCATATATTTT.

Details on this clone: One end of the junction varies from germline; a read error may be responsible. V gene TRBV30 combines with J gene TRBJ2-7; D uncertain. From germline, CDR1 is GTSNPN and CDR2 SVGIG (reference sequence). This CDR3 contains 11 residues. CDR3 in DNA: TGTGCCTGGAGGCGGAGTGGGATATTAAACTTC. This sequence encodes CAWRRSGILNF.

As DNA, the CDR3 is TGTGCCAGCAGCTTAGAAGGGTCGAGCGGGAGACCGCAGTACTTC. It translates to CASSLEGSSGRPQYF. The chain carries TRBV7-9 and TRBJ2-7; 8 bases agree with TRBD2. J lost 9 bases, V lost 1 base, and 11 bases had no gene match. The CDR3 extends over 15 amino acids. The germline CDR1 and CDR2 sequences are SEHNR and FQNEAQ (reference sequence).

This clone came up once. The chain employs TRBV18 and TRBJ2-1, with 13 bases fitting TRBD2. CDR3 length: 17 amino acids. CDR1 is KGHSH, CDR2 LQKENI, per germline. Germline trimming cut 5 bases from V and 5 bases from J; bases unmatched to any gene: 9. In nucleotides, the CDR3 is TGTGCCAGCTCAATAACCACTAGCGGGGGGGGAGACAATGAGCAGTTCTTC. This gives the protein CASSITTSGGGDNEQFF.

This chain joins TRBV20-1 and TRBJ2-1; no definite D call. Trimming took 2 bases from V and 5 from J, leaving 4 bases between them. CDR1 DFQATT and CDR2 SNEGSKA come from the germline V gene (reference sequence). The CDR3 totals 11 residues. CDR3 loop: CSARLDNEQFF. CDR3 nucleotide sequence: TGCAGTGCTAGACTTGACAATGAGCAGTTCTTC.

This rearrangement joins TRBV4-1 to TRBJ1-1, with D unresolved. This CDR3 is 14 amino acids long. Germline-derived CDR1 and CDR2 are MGHRA and YSYEKL. Deletions cut 3 bases from V and 8 bases from J, with 16 bases between. The CDR3 nucleotides read TGCGCCAGCAGCCAGCTACTCGGGGTAGAGGAAGCTTTCTTT. Protein: CASSQLLGVEEAFF.

The chain combines TRBV7-2 with TRBJ2-7; D is undetermined. Germline loops: CDR1 SGHTA, CDR2 FQGNSA. The CDR3 spans 13 residues. Trimming shortened V by 4 bases and J by 3 bases, and 10 bases separated the two germline ends. The chain's CDR3 is CASSSLGYYEQYF. In DNA form, the CDR3 reads TGTGCCAGCAGCTCCCTGGGTTACTACGAGCAGTACTTC.

This rearrangement joins TRBV5-4 to TRBJ1-1; D remains unclear. The V end was cut by 1 base, the J end by 10 bases, with 11 bases between. CDR1 is SGHNT, CDR2 YYREEE, per germline (reference sequence). The CDR3 runs 12 residues. The CDR3 DNA follows: TGTGCCAGCAGCTTGTTGGGCGGGAGAGCTTTCTTT. Protein sequence: CASSLLGGRAFF.

V and J are TRBV6-6 and TRBJ1-3; 7 bases align to TRBD1. Germline loops: CDR1 MNHNY, CDR2 SVGAGI (reference sequence). V shed 4 bases, J shed 0 bases, and the junction held 6 bases outside the gene matches. The CDR3 loop spans 16 amino acids. The CDR3 reads CASSSRQGFSGNTIYF. CDR3 nucleotide sequence: TGTGCCAGCAGTTCGCGACAGGGCTTCTCTGGAAACACCATATATTTT.

The chain joins TRBV27 to TRBJ1-6; weak D call: TRBD1 (6 bases). CDR3 size: 21 residues. Germline loops: CDR1 MNHEY, CDR2 SMNVEV (reference sequence). V was shortened by 1 base and J by 0 bases, with 22 bases between the two germline ends. Here the CDR3 reads CASSLYAPHRVGSSYNSPLHF. The DNA for the CDR3 is TGTGCCAGCAGTTTATACGCTCCCCACAGGGTAGGGAGCTCCTATAATTCACCCCTCCACTTT.

The chain is built from TRBV30 and TRBJ2-4, with 7 bases that match TRBD2. Germline loops: CDR1 GTSNPN, CDR2 SVGIG (reference sequence). The CDR3 covers 15 residues. V lost 3 bases to trimming and J lost 0 bases; unmatched junction nucleotides: 5. The CDR3 region is CAWSLGGKAKNIQYF. The DNA of the CDR3 is TGTGCCTGGAGCCTGGGAGGGAAAGCCAAAAACATTCAGTACTTC.

The J gene is TRBJ2-1, the V gene TRBV2, with 14 bases identical to TRBD2. V trimming: 7 bases; J trimming: 7 bases; junction bases outside the gene matches: 6. Germline V gene lookup returns CDR1 SNHLY and CDR2 FYNNEI. The CDR3 is 15 residues long. The DNA of the CDR3 is TGTGCCAGCACTAGACTAGCGGGGGGGGCAAATGAGCAGTTCTTC. Its protein is CASTRLAGGANEQFF.

V gene TRBV7-9 combines with J gene TRBJ2-3; 7 bases line up with TRBD2. CDR3 length: 15 residues. V dropped 5 bases and J dropped 0; count of bases not matched to a gene: 5. Per the germline V gene, CDR1 is SEHNR and CDR2 is FQNEAQ (reference sequence). CDR3 nucleotide sequence: TGTGCCAGCAGCAAAAGCGGGGCTAGCACAGATACGCAGTATTTT. Translated: CASSKSGASTDTQYF.

V gene TRBV10-3 combines with J gene TRBJ1-2; D is unresolved. V lost 8 bases to trimming and J lost 4 bases, with 14 bases between them. CDR3 length equals 13 residues. Germline CDR1 reads ENHRY; CDR2 reads SYGVKD. The CDR3 loop reads CAIYSVRPYGYTF. In DNA, the CDR3 is TGTGCCATCTATTCGGTCAGGCCCTATGGCTACACCTTC.

J is TRBJ2-3 and V is TRBV28, with 7 bases fitting TRBD2. Germline V CDR1 and CDR2: MDHEN, SYDVKM. Losses at the gene ends were 3 bases for V and 4 bases for J; bases not matched to a gene: 4. This CDR3 is built from 14 residues. CDR3 loop: CASSLGGESDTQYF. CDR3 sequence (DNA): TGTGCCAGCAGTTTGGGGGGGGAGTCAGATACGCAGTATTTT.

The chain joins TRBV6-5 to TRBJ2-3; D not resolved. The CDR3 covers 13 residues. CDR1 and CDR2 (germline): MNHEY, SVGAGI. V gave up 1 base and J gave up 0 bases, with 2 bases separating them. CDR3 nucleotides: TGTGCCAGCAGTTACTTTAGCACAGATACGCAGTATTTT. It specifies CASSYFSTDTQYF.

The CDR3 here is CASRHDTSGYYEQYF. Written as DNA, the CDR3 is TGTGCCAGCAGACATGATACTAGCGGCTACTACGAGCAGTACTTC. V is TRBV6-5 and J is TRBJ2-7, with 8 bases that match TRBD2. V dropped 6 bases and J dropped 3; count of bases not matched to a gene: 10. The CDR3 sequence is 15 residues long. The germline V gene encodes CDR1 MNHEY and CDR2 SVGAGI.

The chain employs TRBV10-3 and TRBJ2-2; D gene ambiguous. CDR3 length: 14 amino acids. Germline assignment: CDR1 ENHRY and CDR2 SYGVKD. Trimming stripped 0 bases from V and 0 bases from J, with 2 bases between. The CDR3, as DNA: TGTGCCATCAGTGAGTCAGCGAACACCGGGGAGCTGTTTTTT. Amino acid sequence: CAISESANTGELFF.